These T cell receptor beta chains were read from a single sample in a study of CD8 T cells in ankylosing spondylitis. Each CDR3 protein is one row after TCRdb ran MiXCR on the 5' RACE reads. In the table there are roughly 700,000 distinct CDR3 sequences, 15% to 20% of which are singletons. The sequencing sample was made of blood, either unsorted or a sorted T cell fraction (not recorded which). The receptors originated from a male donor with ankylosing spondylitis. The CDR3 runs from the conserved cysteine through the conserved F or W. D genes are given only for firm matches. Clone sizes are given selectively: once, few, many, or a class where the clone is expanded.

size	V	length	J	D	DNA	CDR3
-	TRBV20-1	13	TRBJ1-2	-	TGCAGTGCTACCCCAGGGACTAACTATGGCTACACCTTC	CSATPGTNYGYTF
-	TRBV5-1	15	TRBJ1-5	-	TGCGCCAGCAGCTGGGACCCGCAGGGAACGGAGCCCCAGCATTTT	CASSWDPQGTEPQHF
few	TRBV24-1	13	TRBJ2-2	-	TGTGCCACCAGTGATGAGAATACCGGGGAGCTGTTTTTT	CATSDENTGELFF
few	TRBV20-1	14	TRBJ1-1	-	TGCAGTGCTAGAAACATGGGGGCGGGGACTGAAGCTTTCTTT	CSARNMGAGTEAFF
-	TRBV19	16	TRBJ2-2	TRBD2	TGTGCCAGTAGAATGCGGGGGGAAGCGAACACCGGGGAGCTGTTTTTT	CASRMRGEANTGELFF
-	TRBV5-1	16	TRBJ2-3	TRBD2	TGCGCCAGCAGCTTGGATAGCGGGGAAATGGCAGATACGCAGTATTTT	CASSLDSGEMADTQYF
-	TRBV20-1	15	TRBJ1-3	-	TGCAGTGCGCACACCGGGACGGGATCTGGAAACACCATATATTTT	CSAHTGTGSGNTIYF
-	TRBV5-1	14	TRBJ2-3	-	TGCGCCAGCAGCCCCGCCAGCGACACAGATACGCAGTATTTT	CASSPASDTDTQYF
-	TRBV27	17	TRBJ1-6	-	TGTGCCAGCAGTTTATTACCAGGGGCGGGTTATAATTCACCCCTCCACTTT	CASSLLPGAGYNSPLHF
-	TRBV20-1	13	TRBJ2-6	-	TGCAGCGAGGGAAACTCTGGGGCCAACGTCCTGACTTTC	CSEGNSGANVLTF
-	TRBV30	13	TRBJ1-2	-	TGTGCCTGGAGTGTACAGGGACACTATGGCTACACCTTC	CAWSVQGHYGYTF
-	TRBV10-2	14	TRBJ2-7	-	TGCGCCAGCAGTGAGTCGGGCAGACAATACGAGCAGTACTTC	CASSESGRQYEQYF
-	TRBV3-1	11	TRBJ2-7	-	TGTGCCAGCAGCGACAGTGGTGGGCAGTACTTC	CASSDSGGQYF
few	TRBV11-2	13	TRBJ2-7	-	TGTGCCAGCAGCCCCTGGGGGAAGGACGAGCAGTACTTC	CASSPWGKDEQYF
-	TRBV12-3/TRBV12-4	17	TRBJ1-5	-	TGTGCCAGCAGTCCCAAGGTCTACCCCTCCCGGGAATCGCCCCAGCATTTT	CASSPKVYPSRESPQHF
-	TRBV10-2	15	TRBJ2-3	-	TGCGCCAGCAGTTCGCTGGAGCCAAGCACAGATACGCAGTATTTT	CASSSLEPSTDTQYF
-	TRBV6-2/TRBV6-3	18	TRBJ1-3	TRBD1	TGTGCCAGCAGTTCGGGGGACAGGAGAACCTACTCTGGAAACACCATATATTTT	CASSSGDRRTYSGNTIYF
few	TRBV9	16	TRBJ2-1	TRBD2	TGTGCCAGCAGCGTAGCTTCTAGCGGGAGTATCAATGAGCAGTTCTTC	CASSVASSGSINEQFF
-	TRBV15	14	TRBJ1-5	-	TGTGCCACCAGCAGAGGGGGGGTAAATCAGCCCCAGCATTTT	CATSRGGVNQPQHF
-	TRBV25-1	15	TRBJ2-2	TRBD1	TGTGCCAGCAGTGAAGTACAGGGGGACACCGGGGAGCTGTTTTTT	CASSEVQGDTGELFF
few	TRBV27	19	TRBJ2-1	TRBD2	TGTGCCAGCAGTCCCCTGAGCGGGAGGGCCAGGCCCTCCTACAATGAGCAGTTCTTC	CASSPLSGRARPSYNEQFF
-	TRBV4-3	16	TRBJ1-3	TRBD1	TGCGCCAGCAGCCTCAACTGGGGACAGGCTGGAAACACCATATATTTT	CASSLNWGQAGNTIYF
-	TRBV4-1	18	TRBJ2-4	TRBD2	TGCGCCAGCAGCCCGGGACTAGCGGGAGGTTTAGCCAAAAACATTCAGTACTTC	CASSPGLAGGLAKNIQYF
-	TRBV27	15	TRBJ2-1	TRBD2	TGTGCCAGCAGGAGAGGACTAGCGGGAGAGGGTGAGCAGTTCTTC	CASRRGLAGEGEQFF
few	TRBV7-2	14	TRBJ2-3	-	TGTGCCAGCAGCTTAGATGGCGGGATAAATACGCAGTATTTT	CASSLDGGINTQYF
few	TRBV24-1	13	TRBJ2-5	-	TGTGCCACCAGTGGTGCCTTGGGGGAGACCCAGTACTTC	CATSGALGETQYF
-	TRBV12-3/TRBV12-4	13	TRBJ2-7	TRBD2	TGTGCCAGCACAACTAGCGGCCACTACGAGCAGTACTTC	CASTTSGHYEQYF
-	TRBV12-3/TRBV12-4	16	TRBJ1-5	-	TGTGCCAGCAGTGGGGAAGGGACCTATAGCAATCAGCCCCAGCATTTT	CASSGEGTYSNQPQHF
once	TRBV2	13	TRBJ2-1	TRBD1	TGTGCCAGCAGGGAGACAGGGGCCAATGAGCAGTTCTTC	CASRETGANEQFF
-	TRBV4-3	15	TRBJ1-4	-	TGCGCCAGCAGCCAATCTCAGGGCCGGGTCGGAAAACTGTTTTTT	CASSQSQGRVGKLFF
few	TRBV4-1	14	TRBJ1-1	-	TGCGCCAGCAGATCAGGACAGATGAACACTGAAGCTTTCTTT	CASRSGQMNTEAFF
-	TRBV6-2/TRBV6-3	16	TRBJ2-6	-	TGTGCCAGCAGTGCCGGTCCGGGCTCTGGGGCCAACGTCCTGACTTTC	CASSAGPGSGANVLTF
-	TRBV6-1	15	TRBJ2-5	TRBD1	TGTGCCAGCAGGACGGGACAGGGGCTGAGAGAGACCCAGTACTTC	CASRTGQGLRETQYF
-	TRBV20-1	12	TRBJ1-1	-	TGCAGGGCGTGGTACACCAACACTGAAGCTTTCTTT	CRAWYTNTEAFF
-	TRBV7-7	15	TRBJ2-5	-	TGTGCCGTCCGAGGTGATCCAAAATCCCAAGAGACCCAGTACTTC	CAVRGDPKSQETQYF
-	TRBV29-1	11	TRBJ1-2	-	TGCAGCGTTCGGGGGGAGTATGGCTACACCTTC	CSVRGEYGYTF
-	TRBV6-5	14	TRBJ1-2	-	TGTGCCAGCAGTTACTCGAGTTCTGGGCAGGGCTACACCTTC	CASSYSSSGQGYTF
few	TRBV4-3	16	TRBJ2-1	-	TGCGCCAGCAGCCCTGGGACCTCCTCGTGGGCCAGTGAGCAGTTCTTC	CASSPGTSSWASEQFF
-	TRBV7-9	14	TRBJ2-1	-	TGTGCCAGCAGCTTAGAAGGGGAATCGAATGAGCAGTTCTTC	CASSLEGESNEQFF
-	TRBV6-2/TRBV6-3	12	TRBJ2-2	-	TGTGCCAGCAGACAGGCTACCGGGGAGCTGTTTTTT	CASRQATGELFF
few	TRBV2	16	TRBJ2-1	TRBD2	TGTGCCAGCAGTGAACTTCTAGCGGGAGTTAAGTTTGAGCAGTTCTTC	CASSELLAGVKFEQFF
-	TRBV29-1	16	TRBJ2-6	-	TGCAGCGTGGAGGGCCCTCCGACCTCTGGGGCCAACGTCCTGACTTTC	CSVEGPPTSGANVLTF
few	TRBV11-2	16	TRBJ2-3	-	TGTGCCAGCAGCTTAGCCCCGGGACTCACCACAGATACGCAGTATTTT	CASSLAPGLTTDTQYF
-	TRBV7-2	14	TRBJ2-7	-	TGTGCCAGCAGCTCCCGGCGCACCTCCAAGGAGGAGTACTTC	CASSSRRTSKEEYF
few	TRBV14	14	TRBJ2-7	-	TGTGCCAGCAGCCAAGACGGACGGAGCTACGAGCAGTACTTC	CASSQDGRSYEQYF
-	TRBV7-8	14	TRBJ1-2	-	TGTGCCAGCAGCCCCGGACATACCAACTATGGCTACACCTTC	CASSPGHTNYGYTF
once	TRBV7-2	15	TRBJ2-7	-	TGTGCCAGCAGCTTTAGTGACGGCAGCTCCTACGAGCAGTACTTC	CASSFSDGSSYEQYF
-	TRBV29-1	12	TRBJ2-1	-	TGCAGCGTTGTGACCCTTATTAATGAGCAGTTCTTC	CSVVTLINEQFF
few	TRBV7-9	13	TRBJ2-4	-	TGTGCCAGCAGCCTACAGGAGAAAAACATTCAGTACTTC	CASSLQEKNIQYF
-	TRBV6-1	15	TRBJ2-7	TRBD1	TGTGCCAGCGTCGGTCTAAAGGGGGCGTTGTACGAGCAGTACTTC	CASVGLKGALYEQYF
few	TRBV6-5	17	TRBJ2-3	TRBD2	TGTGCCAGCAGTTACTTGGCGGGAGGGATCTACACAGATACGCAGTATTTT	CASSYLAGGIYTDTQYF